This T cell receptor beta chain was identified during a study of T-cell memory formation after mild COVID-19. As for the study in general: TCR clusters showed largely donor specificity.

On this clonotype: Antigen unknown.

The study, taken as a whole, reports: A balance of CD4 and CD8 characterized clones contracting day 15 to 85, whereas later expanders leaned CD4+. Contracting clones localized mainly to CM and EM when CD4+ and mainly to EMRA when CD8+.

The authors produced TCR alpha and TCR beta cDNA libraries with sample barcodes and UMIs by 5'RACE using constant-segment primers. TCRdb re-analysed the 5' RACE reads in MiXCR, keeping a single row per CDR3 protein. The sample lists about 610,000 distinct CDR3 sequences, around 15% seen once, with about 8.6% in the top ten. The V gene lost 5 bases and the J gene lost 4 bases, with 9 bases spanning the gap. The length of the CDR3 is 12 residues. Germline values: CDR1 SGHKS, CDR2 YYEKEE (reference sequence). The sequenced material came from PBMCs or a T cell subset sorted from them (not recorded which). This chain connects TRBV5-5 to TRBJ2-5; D assignment may be TRBD1 or TRBD2 (5 bases each). This clonotype originated in an adult woman who had mild COVID-19 (a few samples of this study predate the infection). Cell type and time point are not known. The CDR3 DNA sequence: TGTGCCAGCAGGGGGGTTCCAGAGACCCAGTACTTC. Its translation: CASRGVPETQYF.